This TCR beta chain derives from a study of blood T cells in healthy people across ages. There were at least 5.5 micrograms of total RNA extracted from every sample. Using a J-beta primer mix together with a sample-barcoded 5' primer, a second PCR was run for about 6 to 11 cycles. TCRdb re-derived calls from the 5' RACE reads in MiXCR, one entry per CDR3 protein. Altogether about 800,000 distinct CDR3 sequences are present, roughly 46% being singletons, with the ten largest covering around 18%. General study points: Estimated diversity across one million T cells was deemed an underestimate. The donors' CMV status was not determined, possibly confounding changes in expanded clonotypes. Per million T cells, TCR beta diversity dropped about linearly as age rose.

In regard to this clonotype: Its target is unknown.

This sequence was found in a man older than 75 in good health. The sequenced sample consisted of blood.

The CDR3 DNA sequence: TGTGCCAGCAGCAAGAGGTCCGGGCCCGAGGGTGAAGCTTTCTTT. As protein: CASSKRSGPEGEAFF. This chain joins TRBV11-3 and TRBJ1-1; no clear D. The CDR3 sequence is 15 residues long. The V end was cut by 5 bases, the J end by 7 bases, with 20 bases between. Per the germline V gene, CDR1 is SGHNT and CDR2 is YENEEA.